Each of the 11 T cell receptor beta chains below was sequenced from the same sample in a study of naive and memory T cell subsets. TCR cDNA received a 3' ligated oligonucleotide that carried a UMI. Ligated cDNA underwent four rounds of PCR with nested alpha and beta constant region primers and SP2. TCRdb used MiXCR to reprocess the 5' RACE reads, holding one entry per CDR3 protein. The sample has more than 50,000 distinct CDR3 sequences, 6.5% to 9% seen once. The receptor set was obtained from a female donor in good health.

For the CDR3, the DNA is TGTGCCAGCAGCTTCAGTTGGGGTCGGCAAGAGACCCAGTACTTC. This gives the protein CASSFSWGRQETQYF. The rearrangement links TRBV13 to TRBJ2-5, with no clear D. This CDR3 contains 15 residues. CDR1 is PRHDT, CDR2 FYEKMQ, per germline (reference sequence). V was shortened by 3 bases and J by 2 bases, with 13 bases between the two germline ends.

This clonotype has ten or more counts. The chain combines TRBV28 with TRBJ2-1; D not certain. The CDR3 length is 13 residues. V was trimmed by 6 bases and J by 9 bases, leaving 15 bases between them. The V gene's germline CDR1 is MDHEN and CDR2 SYDVKM. In DNA form, the CDR3 reads TGTGCCAGCAGCCCCCCCAGGTCGGGTGAGCAGTTCTTC. Residues: CASSPPRSGEQFF.

The table lists this clonotype with a count of one. The V and J genes are TRBV7-9 and TRBJ1-2; weak D call: TRBD1 (6 bases). CDR1 is SEHNR, CDR2 FQNEAQ, per germline (reference sequence). The CDR3 extends over 14 amino acids. V gave up 6 bases and J gave up 4 bases, with 15 bases separating them. The CDR3: CASSEGGDLYGYTF. The CDR3 coding sequence is TGTGCCAGCAGTGAAGGGGGAGACCTCTATGGCTACACCTTC.

This clonotype was counted only a few times. V gene TRBV24-1 combines with J gene TRBJ1-5; D is unresolved. CDR1 and CDR2 (germline): KGHDR, SFDVKD. Deletions cut 6 bases from V and 0 bases from J, with 5 bases between. The CDR3 contains 13 residues. In DNA form, the CDR3 reads TGTGCCACCAGTCAGATTAGCAATCAGCCCCAGCATTTT. This encodes CATSQISNQPQHF.

This clonotype was counted between two and nine times. V gene TRBV12-3 or TRBV12-4 combines with J gene TRBJ2-7; possible D gene TRBD1, 5 bases. This CDR3 has 15 residues. The V end was cut by 6 bases, the J end by 4 bases, with 19 bases between. For the CDR3, the DNA is TGTGCCAGCAGACACCTAGGGGATGAGGCTTACGAGCAGTACTTC. Translated: CASRHLGDEAYEQYF.

This clonotype was detected only a few times. The rearrangement joins TRBV12-3 or TRBV12-4 to TRBJ2-3, with 8 bases lining up with TRBD1. With 10 bases clipped from V and 3 bases from J, the junction kept 6 bases outside the gene matches. This CDR3 region has 13 residues. As DNA, the CDR3 is TGTGCCACTGGACAGGGATTTACAGATACGCAGTATTTT. Amino acid sequence: CATGQGFTDTQYF.

CDR3 sequence: CASSAPAGSGANVLTF. The CDR3 bases are TGCGCCAGCAGTGCCCCCGCAGGGTCCGGGGCCAACGTCCTGACTTTC. V and J are TRBV5-1 and TRBJ2-6, with D possibly being TRBD1 (5 bases). The CDR3 totals 16 residues. CDR1 and CDR2 (germline): SGHRS, YFSETQ. V lost 5 bases, J lost 4 bases, and 16 bases lay in between.

The sample holds many counts of this clonotype. The V and J genes are TRBV29-1 and TRBJ1-1; D unclear. The CDR3 is 15 amino acids. Germline values: CDR1 SQVTM, CDR2 ANQGSEA. V gave up 3 bases and J gave up 1 base, with 15 bases separating them. The CDR3 DNA follows: TGCAGCGTTGATTCTTTGGCATCGCGGAACACTGAAGCTTTCTTT. Amino acid sequence: CSVDSLASRNTEAFF.

J is TRBJ2-1 and V is TRBV18, with a weak D call TRBD1 (6 bases). The CDR3 contains 16 residues. The germline CDR1 and CDR2 sequences are KGHSH and LQKENI. V lost 8 bases to trimming and J lost 5 bases, with 22 bases between them. The CDR3 here is CASLDSGANNDNEQFF. The DNA of the CDR3 is TGTGCCAGCCTCGATTCAGGGGCAAATAACGACAATGAGCAGTTCTTC.

The rearrangement joins TRBV6-5 to TRBJ2-2; D is perhaps TRBD2 (6 bases). Germline CDR1 MNHEY, CDR2 SVGAGI. There are 13 residues in the CDR3. Trimming cost V 5 bases and J 3 bases, with 7 bases left between them. CDR3 nucleotide sequence: TGTGCCAGCAGTAGACTAGACACCGGGGAGCTGTTTTTT. This sequence encodes CASSRLDTGELFF.

This clonotype has ten or more counts. The chain is built from TRBV9 and TRBJ1-6; D remains ambiguous. Germline CDR1 SGDLS, CDR2 YYNGEE. Trimming pared 2 bases from V and 3 bases from J, leaving 12 bases between. The CDR3 is made up of 16 amino acids. CDR3: CASSVYQDLYNSPLHF. The CDR3 DNA reads TGTGCCAGCAGCGTGTATCAAGATCTCTATAATTCACCCCTCCACTTT.